This T cell receptor (beta chain) was identified during a study of T cell responses to AZD1222 COVID-19 vaccine. Study-level findings and limits: Clonal diversity was possibly underestimated; the donors were predominantly white British and more often female. Vaccine-related CD4 TCRs covered spike, predominating at 160-218 and 743-854.

Here immunoSEQ multiplex PCR was the method, and the copy in TCRdb shows in-frame clones only, minus some. The table records roughly 170,000 clones, approximately 90% of them present only once. Notes on this clone: What it binds is unknown.

The CDR3 covers 16 residues. V was clipped by 4 bases and J by 0 bases, with 10 bases between them. Germline V gives CDR1 LNHDA, CDR2 SQIVND (reference sequence). The TCR originated in an adult in good health. Material: peripheral blood, obtained on day 0 of AZD1222 vaccination. This chain connects TRBV19 to TRBJ1-6; no clear D. Here the CDR3 DNA reads TGTGCCAGTAGTACCGCCCGACCCTCCTATAATTCACCCCTCCACTTT. It specifies CASSTARPSYNSPLHF.